The 10 T cell receptor beta chains presented below share a single source sample, sequenced in a study of T cell clonotyping in hematopoietic cell transplantation. The table came from immunoSEQ multiplex PCR; TCRdb's copy has only in-frame clones and leaves some out. The data contain roughly 12,000 clones, approximately 70% of them singletons. The starting material was peripheral blood mononuclear cells, obtained 180 days after allogeneic stem cell transplant. These TCRs come from a male patient between 60 and 69 years old who had an allogeneic stem cell transplant from an unrelated donor, so the T cells may come from the graft donor. Some clones in this sample may be carry-over from other donors' samples.

This sequence joins TRBV6-1 and TRBJ2-1, with D possibly TRBD2 on 5 matching bases. V was pared by 3 bases and J by 7 bases, with 16 bases between. Germline CDR1 is MNHNS and CDR2 is SASEGT. The CDR3 sequence is 15 residues long. The DNA for the CDR3 is TGTGCCAGCAGTGATTGGCAGTATACGGGGAATGAGCAGTTCTTC. It specifies CASSDWQYTGNEQFF.

V is TRBV29-1 and J is TRBJ1-1; tentatively, D is TRBD1 (5 bases). The CDR3 is 11 amino acids. With 4 bases removed from V and 7 bases from J, the gap between germline ends came to 10 bases. Per germline, CDR1 SQVTM and CDR2 ANQGSEA. The chain's CDR3 is CSVGGTLEAFF. As DNA, the CDR3 is TGCAGCGTTGGGGGGACGCTTGAAGCTTTCTTT.

This clone was seen a handful of times. This rearrangement joins TRBV7-6 to TRBJ2-3; D is unresolved. The CDR3 runs 11 residues. Germline V gives CDR1 SGHVS, CDR2 FNYEAQ. V shed 5 bases and J shed 6 bases, with 6 bases lying between them. The CDR3 DNA follows: TGTGCCAGCAGCGGTTCGGATACGCAGTATTTT. Residues: CASSGSDTQYF.

The chain employs TRBV9 and TRBJ2-3; D unresolved. V lost 0 bases, J lost 1 base, and 15 bases lay in between. In germline, CDR1 is SGDLS, CDR2 YYNGEE. The CDR3 spans 17 residues. CDR3 region: CASSVGTPSLGTDTQYF. The CDR3 coding sequence is TGTGCCAGCAGCGTAGGGACCCCTTCCCTGGGCACAGATACGCAGTATTTT.

This clone showed up just a few times. The chain carries TRBV6-5 and TRBJ1-1; no firm D call. V lost 0 bases and J 3 bases, leaving 5 bases between the germline ends. Germline CDR1 is MNHEY and CDR2 is SVGAGI. This CDR3 has 13 residues. The DNA of the CDR3 is TGTGCCAGCAGTTACTCGCTGCACACTGAAGCTTTCTTT. Its translation: CASSYSLHTEAFF.

This clone was counted a few times. This sequence joins TRBV7-3 and TRBJ1-2; TRBD1 might be the D (5 bases). The CDR3 has 16 residues. V was cut by 5 bases and J by 8 bases, with 24 bases left in between. In germline, CDR1 is SGHTA, CDR2 FQGTGA. Here the CDR3 DNA reads TGTGCCAGCAGCCTTGAATCCGGGACTCCAAAGGGCGGCTACACCTTC. This encodes CASSLESGTPKGGYTF.

This clone came up a few times. The chain couples TRBV6-5 to TRBJ2-7, with 8 nucleotides matching TRBD2. Germline V gives CDR1 MNHEY, CDR2 SVGAGI. J lost 2 bases, V lost 0 bases, and 3 bases had no gene match. This CDR3 region has 15 residues. The CDR3: CASSYSSGGPYEQYF. In DNA, the CDR3 is TGTGCCAGCAGTTACTCATCGGGGGGGCCCTACGAGCAGTACTTC.

The chain uses TRBV2 and TRBJ1-3; TRBD1 might be the D (5 bases). This CDR3 contains 15 residues. Germline-derived CDR1 and CDR2 are SNHLY and FYNNEI. V lost 6 bases, J lost 0 bases, and 12 bases lay in between. The CDR3: CASRGRHLSGNTIYF. As DNA, the CDR3 is TGTGCCAGCAGGGGGCGACATCTCTCTGGAAACACCATATATTTT. Looking up the rest from reference TRBV2 and TRBJ1-3 gives the full variable domain: EPEVTQTPSHQVTQMGQEVILRCVPISNHLYFYWYRQILGQKVEFLVSFYNNEISEKSEIFDDQFSVERPDGSNFTLKIRSTKLEDSAMYFCASRGRHLSGNTIYFGEGSWLTVV.

The sample holds one count of this clone. The rearrangement joins TRBV10-3 to TRBJ2-1; TRBD2 aligns across 9 bases. The germline V gene has CDR1 ENHRY and CDR2 SYGVKD. CDR3 length: 15 amino acids. Trimming at V came to 4 bases and at J to 8 bases, leaving 9 bases not matched to a gene. Written as DNA, the CDR3 is TGTGCCATCAGTGCAAATAGCGGGAGCGACGATGAGCAGTTCTTC. Encoded protein: CAISANSGSDDEQFF.

The J gene is TRBJ1-3, the V gene TRBV30; D gene uncertain. The CDR3 contains 13 residues. The germline V and J ends were trimmed by 5 bases and 0 bases, with 8 bases remaining between them. The germline V gene encodes CDR1 GTSNPN and CDR2 SVGIG (reference sequence). The CDR3 spells CAWQGISGNTIYF. The DNA for the CDR3 is TGTGCCTGGCAAGGAATCTCTGGAAACACCATATATTTT.